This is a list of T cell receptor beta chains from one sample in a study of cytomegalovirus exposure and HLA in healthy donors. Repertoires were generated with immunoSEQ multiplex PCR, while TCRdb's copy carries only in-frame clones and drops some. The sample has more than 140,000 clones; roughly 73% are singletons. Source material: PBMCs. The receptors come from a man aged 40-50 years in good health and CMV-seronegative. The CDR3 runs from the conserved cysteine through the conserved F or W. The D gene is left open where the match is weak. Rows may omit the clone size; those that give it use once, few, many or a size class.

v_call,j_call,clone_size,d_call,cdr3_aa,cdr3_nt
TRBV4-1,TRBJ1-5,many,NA,CASSQVGLGNQPQHF,TGCGCCAGCAGCCAAGTGGGGCTGGGCAATCAGCCCCAGCATTTT
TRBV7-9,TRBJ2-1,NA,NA,CASSGLISSYNEQFF,TGTGCCAGCAGCGGACTTATCAGCTCCTACAATGAGCAGTTCTTC
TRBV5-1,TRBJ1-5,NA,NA,CASSPGETNQPQHF,TGCGCCAGCAGCCCGGGAGAGACCAATCAGCCCCAGCATTTT
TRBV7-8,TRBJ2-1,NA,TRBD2,CASSLAPSGGAREQFF,TGTGCCAGCAGCTTAGCGCCTAGCGGGGGGGCCCGCGAGCAGTTCTTC
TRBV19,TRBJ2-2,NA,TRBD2,CASKLGSGGNRGELFF,TGTGCCTCCAAGCTTGGGAGCGGGGGGAACCGAGGGGAGCTGTTTTTT
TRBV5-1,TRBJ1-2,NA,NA,CASSLGSQGVYGYTF,TGCGCCAGCAGCTTGGGGTCACAGGGAGTCTATGGCTACACCTTC
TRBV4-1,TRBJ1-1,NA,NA,CASSQFGVTEAFF,TGCGCCAGCAGCCAGTTCGGGGTCACTGAAGCTTTCTTT
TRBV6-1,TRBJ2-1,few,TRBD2,CASTMTSGEYNEQFF,TGTGCCAGCACTATGACTAGCGGGGAGTACAATGAGCAGTTCTTC
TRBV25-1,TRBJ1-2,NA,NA,CASSGDVGGCGYTF,TGTGCCAGCAGTGGGGATGTTGGAGGGTGCGGCTACACCTTC
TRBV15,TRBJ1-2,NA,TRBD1,CATSGRDRANYGYTF,TGTGCCACCAGCGGCCGGGACAGGGCTAACTATGGCTACACCTTC
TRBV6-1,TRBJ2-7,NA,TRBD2,CASSEAGRGGAEQYF,TGTGCCAGCAGTGAAGCTGGGCGGGGGGGGGCCGAGCAGTACTTC
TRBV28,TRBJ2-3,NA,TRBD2,CASRTLAGGSTDTQYF,TGTGCCAGCAGGACTTTAGCGGGGGGGAGCACAGATACGCAGTATTTT
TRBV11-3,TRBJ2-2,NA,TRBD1,CASRPGTGATGELFF,TGTGCCAGCAGGCCCGGGACAGGGGCTACCGGGGAGCTGTTTTTT
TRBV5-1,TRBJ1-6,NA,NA,CASSFSGTNNNSPLHF,TGCGCCAGCAGCTTTTCCGGGACAAATAATAATTCACCCCTCCACTTT
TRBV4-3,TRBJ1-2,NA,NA,CASSQDRGVGYGYTF,TGCGCCAGCAGCCAAGATCGGGGGGTTGGCTATGGCTACACCTTC
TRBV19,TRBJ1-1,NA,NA,CASSIASRTPTEAFF,TGTGCCAGTAGTATAGCCTCCAGGACACCCACTGAAGCTTTCTTT
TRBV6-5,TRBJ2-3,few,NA,CASSIQLGTDTQYF,TGTGCCAGCAGTATCCAGCTAGGCACAGATACGCAGTATTTT
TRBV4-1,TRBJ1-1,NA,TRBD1,CASSPWTGPTEAFF,TGCGCCAGCAGCCCATGGACAGGACCCACTGAAGCTTTCTTT
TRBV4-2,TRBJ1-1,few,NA,CASSQDSWPRGTEAFF,TGTGCCAGCAGCCAAGACTCGTGGCCCCGTGGCACTGAAGCTTTCTTT
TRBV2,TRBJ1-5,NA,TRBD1,CASSEDRAINQPQHF,TGTGCCAGCAGTGAGGACAGGGCCATAAATCAGCCCCAGCATTTT
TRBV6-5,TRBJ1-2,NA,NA,CASSLRQAGLTYGYTF,TGTGCCAGCAGTTTGAGACAGGCAGGCCTGACCTATGGCTACACCTTC
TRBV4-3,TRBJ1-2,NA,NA,CASSQGRRSKEGYTF,TGCGCCAGCAGCCAAGGTCGACGCAGCAAGGAGGGCTACACCTTC
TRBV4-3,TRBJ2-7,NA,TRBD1,CASSPGQGAYEQYF,TGCGCCAGCAGCCCCGGACAGGGTGCCTACGAGCAGTACTTC
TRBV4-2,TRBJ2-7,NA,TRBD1,CASSPDRGDYEQYF,TGTGCCAGCAGCCCGGACAGGGGCGACTACGAGCAGTACTTC
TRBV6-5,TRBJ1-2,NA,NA,CASSYSRGTNYGYTF,TGTGCCAGCAGTTACTCGCGCGGAACTAACTATGGCTACACCTTC
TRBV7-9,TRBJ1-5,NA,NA,CASSLSGVGQPQHF,TGTGCCAGCAGCTTGTCAGGGGTAGGTCAGCCCCAGCATTTT
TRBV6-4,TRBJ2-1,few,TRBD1,CASSERRGNEQFF,TGTGCCAGCAGTGAACGCAGGGGGAATGAGCAGTTCTTC
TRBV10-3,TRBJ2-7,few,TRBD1,CAIRDRGDYEQYF,TGTGCCATCAGAGACAGGGGCGACTACGAGCAGTACTTC
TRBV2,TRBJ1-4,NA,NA,CASSGRGSGEKLFF,TGTGCCAGCAGTGGGAGGGGAAGCGGTGAAAAACTGTTTTTT
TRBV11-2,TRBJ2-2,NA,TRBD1,CASSQGQPYTGELFF,TGTGCCAGCAGCCAGGGACAGCCCTACACCGGGGAGCTGTTTTTT
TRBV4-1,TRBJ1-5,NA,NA,CASSLGMLGQGDIQPQHF,TGCGCCAGCAGCCTAGGTATGTTGGGGCAGGGTGACATACAGCCCCAGCATTTT
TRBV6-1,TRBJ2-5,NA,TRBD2,CASSSTPSGGPPNF,TGTGCCAGCAGTTCAACACCTAGCGGGGGGCCGCCCAACTTC
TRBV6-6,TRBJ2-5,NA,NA,CASSRQGGGETQYF,TGTGCCAGCAGTCGCCAGGGGGGAGGAGAGACCCAGTACTTC
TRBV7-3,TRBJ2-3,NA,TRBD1,CASSLSHRGRADTQYF,TGTGCCAGCAGCTTAAGTCACAGGGGTCGCGCAGATACGCAGTATTTT
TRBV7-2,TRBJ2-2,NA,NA,CASSLRPGNTGELFF,TGTGCCAGCAGCTTACGTCCGGGGAACACCGGGGAGCTGTTTTTT
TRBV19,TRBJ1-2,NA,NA,CASLRGFNYGYTF,TGTGCCAGTTTGAGGGGGTTTAACTATGGCTACACCTTC
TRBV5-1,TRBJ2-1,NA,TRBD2,CASSPEGRGAWEQFF,TGCGCCAGCAGCCCGGAGGGGCGGGGGGCATGGGAGCAGTTCTTC
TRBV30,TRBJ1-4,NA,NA,CAWTRSGREKLFF,TGTGCCTGGACGAGGAGCGGGAGAGAAAAACTGTTTTTT
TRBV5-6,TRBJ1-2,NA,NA,CASSFGRGEGYTF,TGTGCCAGCAGCTTCGGCAGGGGAGAAGGCTACACCTTC
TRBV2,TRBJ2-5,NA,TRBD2,CASGTSGAQETQYF,TGTGCCAGCGGGACTAGCGGGGCTCAAGAGACCCAGTACTTC
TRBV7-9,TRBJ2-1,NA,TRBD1,CASSLVGTGQPYNEQFF,TGTGCCAGCAGCTTAGTTGGTACGGGACAGCCTTACAATGAGCAGTTCTTC
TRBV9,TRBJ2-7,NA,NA,CASSVDGRSYEQYF,TGTGCCAGCAGCGTAGATGGCAGGTCGTACGAGCAGTACTTC
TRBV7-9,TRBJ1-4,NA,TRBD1,CASSLGQGQDEKLFF,TGTGCCAGCAGCTTAGGACAGGGTCAGGATGAAAAACTGTTTTTT
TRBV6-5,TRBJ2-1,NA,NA,CASSRAYGSYNEQFF,TGTGCCAGCTCACGAGCTTACGGCTCCTACAATGAGCAGTTCTTC